The source of this T cell receptor beta chain is a study of CD8 T cells in ankylosing spondylitis (dated 2017 in TCRdb). Background on the whole study: To find TCR variants linked to disease, the study profiled T cell receptor beta repertoires in ankylosing spondylitis patients and healthy donors. Peripheral blood was sampled, and synovial fluid was also collected from ankylosing spondylitis patients. The full study cohort comprised around 25 ankylosing spondylitis patients and roughly 100 healthy donors.

The CDR3, from cysteine to phenylalanine, totals 16 residues. Just CDR3 DNA is preserved here, 48 bases in frame from base 1. CDR1 and CDR2 (LGHNA, YSLEER) derive from the germline V gene. Trimming takes 7 bases from V and 1 base from J, and the germline ends sit 16 bases apart. Overall study outcomes, separate from this receptor: Blood from ankylosing spondylitis patients appeared to be characterized by a TCR beta motif made up of under ten highly homologous amino acid variants. Some motif variants were previously reported in synovial fluid and blood of reactive arthritis patients, suggesting common disease-initiation mechanisms. Significant enrichment of the disease-linked clones was reported in matched synovial fluid samples from ankylosing spondylitis patients. A CD8+ phenotype was shown by the disease-linked clones, which were found at relatively low frequencies in peripheral blood.

This clonotype was recorded at least ten times. Its antigen target is currently unknown. No base qualities exist here, and no much larger clone lies one base off it. TCRdb shows the sequencer as Illumina HiSeq 2500. Quantitative 5'-RACE with molecular barcodes was used to prepare TCR beta libraries. In the source study's methods: To identify disease-linked TCR variants, a new computational method was used, one built on a probabilistic model of VDJ rearrangement. TCRdb trimmed public reads at Q25 via fastp, called clones via MiXCR and kept in-frame beta chains. Each entry merges the rows of one CDR3 protein and shows their most common DNA and genes. These V and J calls derive from TCRdb rather than the authors' analysis. The sample records about 160,000 distinct CDR3 sequences, 9.8% of which are singletons. The ten largest clones capture more than 13% of the sample.

The TCR comes from a female donor with ankylosing spondylitis or in good health (not recorded which). The chain is encoded by TRBV4-3 joined to TRBJ2-2, with TRBD2 tentatively as D gene (7 bases match). Sequenced sample: blood, either unsorted or a sorted T cell fraction (not recorded which). The encoded CDR3 is CASKGGRSGNTGELFF. Read as DNA, the sequence is TGCGCCAGCAAGGGGGGGCGTAGCGGGAACACCGGGGAGCTGTTTTTT.